The source of this T cell receptor beta chain is a study of blood T cell repertoires in COVID-19. For the study at large: In each case, the material was cDNA or gDNA derived from T cells, B-cell-depleted T cells, or PBMCs.

The CDR3 sequence is 14 residues long. Trimming left V 1 base short and J 0 bases short, with 6 bases between. Germline V lookup: CDR1 SEHNR, CDR2 FQNEAQ (reference sequence). In the study's own analysis: Reference gene primer amplification yielded estimated nucleated cell counts. Sequenced by immunoSEQ multiplex PCR; TCRdb stores in-frame clones only, minus some. The V and J calls and clone size were taken over from that table, and D and trimming were inferred from the DNA. The sample carries a few hundred thousand clones, approximately 89% recorded once. The chain joins TRBV7-9 to TRBJ1-1, with D uncertain. The TCR originated in an older woman with COVID-19, enrolled during active disease. Specimen: peripheral blood. Here the CDR3 DNA reads TGTGCCAGCAGCTTAGGACACCTGAACACTGAAGCTTTCTTT. Its protein product is CASSLGHLNTEAFF.